Listed below are T cell receptor beta chains from one sample, sequenced in a study of Ad26.COV2.S vaccination and SARS-CoV-2 variants. Profiling relied on immunoSEQ multiplex PCR, and the TCRdb table lists in-frame clones only, not all of them. The sample includes fewer than 100,000 clones, roughly 85% of them seen just once. The sequences come from peripheral blood, collected after recovery from COVID-19. These receptors originate from a human donor who had recovered from COVID-19. Both conserved end residues are part of each CDR3. D genes are given only for firm matches. The size field is filled for only some rows; it gives once, few, many or a size class.

>TRBJ2-3|NA|TRBV28|NA
CASSPPRITDTQYF
TGTGCCAGCAGTCCCCCGCGCATCACAGATACGCAGTATTTT
>TRBJ2-1|NA|TRBV7-9|NA
CASSLVGRPYNEQFF
TGTGCCAGCAGCTTAGTCGGGAGACCTTACAATGAGCAGTTCTTC
>TRBJ2-1|NA|TRBV7-2|NA
CASSVSSGGYNEQFF
TGTGCCAGCAGCGTCTCTTCAGGCGGGTACAATGAGCAGTTCTTC
>TRBJ1-5|NA|TRBV7-2|NA
CASSLAGSNQPQHF
TGTGCCAGCAGCTTAGCTGGTAGCAATCAGCCCCAGCATTTT
>TRBJ2-3|NA|TRBV18|TRBD2
CASSLGLAGGTDTQYF
TGTGCCAGCTCACTAGGACTAGCGGGGGGCACAGATACGCAGTATTTT
>TRBJ2-5|NA|TRBV23-1|NA
CASSHGWARGETQYF
TGCGCCAGCAGTCACGGGTGGGCCCGGGGAGAGACCCAGTACTTC
>TRBJ1-2|NA|TRBV14|NA
CASSQTQGVYGYTF
TGTGCCAGCAGCCAAACACAGGGTGTCTATGGCTACACCTTC
>TRBJ1-2|NA|TRBV12-3/TRBV12-4|TRBD1
CASRPGQGRSYTF
TGTGCCAGCAGACCGGGACAGGGTCGGAGCTACACCTTC
>TRBJ2-1|NA|TRBV27|TRBD2
CASSREGLNNEQFF
TGTGCCAGCAGTCGAGAGGGACTAAACAATGAGCAGTTCTTC
>TRBJ1-3|NA|TRBV29-1|NA
CSGTMTGNTIYF
TGCAGCGGGACGATGACTGGAAACACCATATATTTT
>TRBJ2-5|few|TRBV7-2|NA
CASSQPGTGPETQYF
TGTGCCAGCAGCCAACCAGGGACTGGGCCCGAGACCCAGTACTTC
>TRBJ2-7|once|TRBV6-5|TRBD2
CASSYSAGGSSYEQYF
TGTGCCAGCAGTTATTCAGCGGGAGGGAGCTCCTACGAGCAGTACTTC
>TRBJ1-1|NA|TRBV15|NA
CATSGTASMNTEAFF
TGTGCCACCAGCGGGACGGCCTCCATGAACACTGAAGCTTTCTTT
>TRBJ2-7|NA|TRBV5-4|NA
CASSSLQLGPYEQYF
TGTGCCAGCAGCTCACTCCAGCTCGGCCCCTACGAGCAGTACTTC
>TRBJ1-1|NA|TRBV7-9|NA
CASSSDSPVAFF
TGTGCCAGCAGCTCGGACTCACCCGTAGCTTTCTTT
>TRBJ1-1|NA|TRBV28|NA
CASSLDLNTEAFF
TGTGCCAGCAGCCTTGACCTCAACACTGAAGCTTTCTTT
>TRBJ1-5|NA|TRBV6-6|TRBD1
CASSLGQGGLQPQHF
TGTGCCAGCAGTCTGGGACAGGGGGGTTTGCAGCCCCAGCATTTT
>TRBJ2-1|once|TRBV28|TRBD2
CASSQSGRAYNEQFF
TGTGCCAGCAGCCAGAGCGGGAGGGCCTACAATGAGCAGTTCTTC
>TRBJ1-2|NA|TRBV19|NA
CASSAPRHPEDYGYTF
TGTGCCAGTAGTGCCCCCAGACACCCTGAAGACTATGGCTACACCTTC
>TRBJ2-3|NA|TRBV5-1|NA
CASSPSASTDTQYF
TGCGCCAGCAGCCCCTCCGCTAGCACAGATACGCAGTATTTT
>TRBJ2-7|NA|TRBV3-1/TRBV3-2|TRBD2
CASSPGVAGPYEQYF
TGTGCCAGCAGCCCAGGAGTAGCGGGCCCCTACGAGCAGTACTTC
>TRBJ2-5|once|TRBV19|NA
CASSPSVSETQYF
TGTGCCAGTAGTCCGAGCGTATCGGAGACCCAGTACTTC
>TRBJ1-1|NA|TRBV7-9|TRBD1
CASSLGQGLDTEAFF
TGTGCCAGCAGCTTAGGACAGGGTCTCGACACTGAAGCTTTCTTT
>TRBJ1-4|NA|TRBV4-3|NA
CASSQSRAGEKLFF
TGCGCCAGCAGCCAAAGCAGGGCGGGAGAAAAACTGTTTTTT
>TRBJ2-1|NA|TRBV5-1|TRBD1
CASSPTGGRFDEQFF
TGCGCCAGCAGCCCGACAGGGGGCAGGTTTGATGAGCAGTTCTTC
>TRBJ2-7|NA|TRBV25-1|NA
CASSSLVSSYEQYF
TGTGCCAGCAGTTCACTAGTTAGCTCCTACGAGCAGTACTTC
>TRBJ2-1|NA|TRBV28|NA
CASSLLQGNKFF
TGTGCCAGCAGTTTATTACAGGGAAATAAGTTCTTC
>TRBJ1-2|few|TRBV15|NA
CATSIKREDGYTF
TGTGCCACCAGCATAAAAAGGGAAGATGGCTACACCTTC
>TRBJ1-5|few|TRBV12-3/TRBV12-4|NA
CASSLGDNQPQHF
TGTGCCAGCAGTTTAGGGGACAATCAGCCCCAGCATTTT
>TRBJ1-5|NA|TRBV27|NA
CASSPRLGAHQPQHF
TGTGCCAGCAGTCCGCGGTTGGGGGCCCATCAGCCCCAGCATTTT
>TRBJ2-2|NA|TRBV27|NA
CASRITGEGGELFF
TGTGCCAGCAGGATAACAGGGGAGGGCGGGGAGCTGTTTTTT
>TRBJ2-3|NA|TRBV5-4|TRBD2
CASSQTRTSDRSTDTQYF
TGTGCCAGCAGCCAGACGCGTACTAGCGACCGTTCCACAGATACGCAGTATTTT
>TRBJ2-6|NA|TRBV7-9|NA
CASSPGQSSGANVLTF
TGTGCCAGCAGCCCCGGTCAAAGCTCTGGGGCCAACGTCCTGACTTTC
>TRBJ1-2|NA|TRBV7-2|NA
CASSLSGSNYGYTF
TGTGCCAGCAGCTTATCAGGGAGCAACTATGGCTACACCTTC
>TRBJ1-4|NA|TRBV9|NA
CASSVQGGTNEKLFF
TGTGCCAGCAGCGTTCAGGGTGGAACTAATGAAAAACTGTTTTTT
>TRBJ1-1|NA|TRBV5-5|NA
CASSLGGNTEAFF
TGTGCCAGCAGCTTGGGAGGGAACACTGAAGCTTTCTTT
>TRBJ2-7|NA|TRBV28|NA
CASSFIRADPYEQYF
TGTGCCAGCAGTTTCATCCGGGCCGACCCCTACGAGCAGTACTTC
>TRBJ2-7|few|TRBV11-2|NA
CASSRVEKSYEQYF
TGTGCCAGCAGCCGGGTGGAGAAGTCCTACGAGCAGTACTTC
>TRBJ2-5|NA|TRBV2|NA
CASSGGWRETQYF
TGTGCCAGCAGCGGGGGTTGGAGAGAGACCCAGTACTTC